The T cell receptor beta chain described here comes from a study of CD8 T cells in Susac syndrome. The authors reverse transcribed roughly 0.5 to 1 ug RNA with random hexamers. Amplification of TCR beta CDR3 was carried out by immunoSEQ multiplex PCR, which covered 54 Vbeta and 13 Jbeta segments. Each CDR3 protein is one row after TCRdb ran MiXCR on the immunoSEQ multiplex PCR reads. The sample consists of some 300,000 distinct CDR3 sequences, approximately 85% of them appearing once. It was treatment-naive patients with stable or active relapsing-remitting disease who made up the multiple sclerosis controls. Negative isolation yielded CD4+ and CD8+ T cells, and FACS enriched TEMRA cells. Germline CDR1 reads MNHEY; CDR2 reads SVGEGT. The CDR3 loop spans 14 amino acids. The ends were cut back, 6 bases at V and 2 bases at J, with 14 bases in the middle.

Sequencing was carried out using CD8+ T cells from PBMCs. This TCR came from a human donor with multiple sclerosis. V is TRBV6-2 or TRBV6-3 and J is TRBJ2-7; D gene uncertain. The CDR3: CASSFSDLAYEQYF. CDR3 DNA sequence: TGTGCCAGCAGCTTCAGTGACTTAGCCTACGAGCAGTACTTC.